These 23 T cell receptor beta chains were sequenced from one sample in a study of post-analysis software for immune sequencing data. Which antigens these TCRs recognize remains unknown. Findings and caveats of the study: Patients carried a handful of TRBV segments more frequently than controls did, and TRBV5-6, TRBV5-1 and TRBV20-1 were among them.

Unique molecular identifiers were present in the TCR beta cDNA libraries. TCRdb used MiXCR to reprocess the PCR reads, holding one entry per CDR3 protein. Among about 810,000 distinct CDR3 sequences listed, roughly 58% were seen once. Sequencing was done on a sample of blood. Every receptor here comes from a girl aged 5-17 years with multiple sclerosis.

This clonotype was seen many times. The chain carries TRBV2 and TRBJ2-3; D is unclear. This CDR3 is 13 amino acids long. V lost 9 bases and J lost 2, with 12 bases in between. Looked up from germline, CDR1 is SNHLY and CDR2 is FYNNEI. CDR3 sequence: CASFPDSTDTQYF. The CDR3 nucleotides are TGTGCCAGTTTCCCCGACTCCACAGATACGCAGTATTTT.

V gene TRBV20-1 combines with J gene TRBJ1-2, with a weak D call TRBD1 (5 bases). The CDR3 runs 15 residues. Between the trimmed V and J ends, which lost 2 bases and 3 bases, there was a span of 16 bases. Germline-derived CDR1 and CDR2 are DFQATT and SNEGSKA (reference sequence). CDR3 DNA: TGCAGTGCTAGATCCCCCGCGACAGAGGACTATGGCTACACCTTC. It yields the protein CSARSPATEDYGYTF.

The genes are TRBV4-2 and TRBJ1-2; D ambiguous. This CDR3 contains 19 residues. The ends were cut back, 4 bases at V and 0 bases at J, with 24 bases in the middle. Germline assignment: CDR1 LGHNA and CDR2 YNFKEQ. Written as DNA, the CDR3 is TGTGCCAGCAGCCTCCTCGGGAGATGGGAAGGACTAGCTAACTATGGCTACACCTTC. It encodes CASSLLGRWEGLANYGYTF.

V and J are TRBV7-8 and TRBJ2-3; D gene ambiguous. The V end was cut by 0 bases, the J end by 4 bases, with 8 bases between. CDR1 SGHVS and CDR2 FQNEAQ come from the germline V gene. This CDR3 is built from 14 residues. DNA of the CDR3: TGTGCCAGCAGCTTAGCGGGCCCCGCAGATACGCAGTATTTT. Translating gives CASSLAGPADTQYF.

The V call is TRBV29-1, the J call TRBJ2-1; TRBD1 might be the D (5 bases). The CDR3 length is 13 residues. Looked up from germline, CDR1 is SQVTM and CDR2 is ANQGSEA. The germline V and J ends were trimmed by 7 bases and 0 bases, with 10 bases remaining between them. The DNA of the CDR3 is TGCAGCGCGGACACAAGCTCCTACAATGAGCAGTTCTTC. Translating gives CSADTSSYNEQFF.

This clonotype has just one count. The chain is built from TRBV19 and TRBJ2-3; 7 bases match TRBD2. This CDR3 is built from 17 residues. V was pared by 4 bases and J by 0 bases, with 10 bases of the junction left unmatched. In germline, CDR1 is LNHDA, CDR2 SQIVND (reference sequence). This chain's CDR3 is CASSSPQLAQSTDTQYF. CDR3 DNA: TGTGCCAGTAGTAGCCCCCAACTAGCGCAGAGCACAGATACGCAGTATTTT.

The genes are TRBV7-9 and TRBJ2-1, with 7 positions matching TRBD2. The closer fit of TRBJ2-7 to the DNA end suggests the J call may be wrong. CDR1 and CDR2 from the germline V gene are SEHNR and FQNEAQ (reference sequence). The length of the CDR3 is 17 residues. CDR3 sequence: CASSVGSRLAPNNEQYF. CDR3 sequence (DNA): TGTGCCAGCAGCGTAGGGTCCCGACTAGCTCCTAACAATGAGCAGTACTTC.

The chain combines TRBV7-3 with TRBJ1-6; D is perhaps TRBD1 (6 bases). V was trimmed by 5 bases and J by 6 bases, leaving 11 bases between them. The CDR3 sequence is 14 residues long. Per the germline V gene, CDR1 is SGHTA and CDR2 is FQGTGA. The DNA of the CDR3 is TGTGCCAGCAGCATAGGACAGATTAATTCACCCCTCCACTTT. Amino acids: CASSIGQINSPLHF.

The DNA of the CDR3 is TGCGCCAGCAGCGTTGGGACCGTTAGTCTTTATGCCTACGAGCAGTACTTC. It is translated as CASSVGTVSLYAYEQYF. This chain links TRBV5-1 with TRBJ2-7, with D perhaps TRBD1 or TRBD2 (5 bases each). The CDR3 consists of 17 residues. CDR1 and CDR2 from the germline V gene are SGHRS and YFSETQ. The germline V and J ends were trimmed by 4 bases and 2 bases, with 22 bases remaining between them.

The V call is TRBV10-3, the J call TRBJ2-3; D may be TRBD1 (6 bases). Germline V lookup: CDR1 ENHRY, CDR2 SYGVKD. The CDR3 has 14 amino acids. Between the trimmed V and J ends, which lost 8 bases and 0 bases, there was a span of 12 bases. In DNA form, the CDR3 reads TGTGCCATCTCCTGGACAGCTAGCACAGATACGCAGTATTTT. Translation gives CAISWTASTDTQYF.

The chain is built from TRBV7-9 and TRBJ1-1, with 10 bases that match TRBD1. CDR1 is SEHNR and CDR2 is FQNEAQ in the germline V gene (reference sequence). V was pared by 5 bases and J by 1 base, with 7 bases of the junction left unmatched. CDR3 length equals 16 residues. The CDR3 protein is CASSQRTGGSNTEAFF. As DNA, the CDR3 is TGTGCCAGCAGCCAACGGACAGGGGGTTCGAACACTGAAGCTTTCTTT.

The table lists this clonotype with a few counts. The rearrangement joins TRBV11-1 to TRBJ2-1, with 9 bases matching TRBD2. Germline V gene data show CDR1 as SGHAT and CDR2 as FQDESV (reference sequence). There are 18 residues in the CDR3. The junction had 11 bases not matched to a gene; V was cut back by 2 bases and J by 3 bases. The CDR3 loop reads CASSLNSKLAGFYNEQFF. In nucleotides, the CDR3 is TGTGCCAGCAGCTTAAATAGCAAACTAGCGGGCTTCTACAATGAGCAGTTCTTC.

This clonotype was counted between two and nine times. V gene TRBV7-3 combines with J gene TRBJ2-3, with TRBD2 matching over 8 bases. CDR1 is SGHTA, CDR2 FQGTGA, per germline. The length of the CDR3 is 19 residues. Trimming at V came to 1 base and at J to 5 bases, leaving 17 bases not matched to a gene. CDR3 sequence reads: CASSLSLGGTRAVGDTQYF. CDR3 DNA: TGTGCCAGCAGCTTAAGTTTGGGAGGGACTAGAGCCGTCGGAGATACGCAGTATTTT.

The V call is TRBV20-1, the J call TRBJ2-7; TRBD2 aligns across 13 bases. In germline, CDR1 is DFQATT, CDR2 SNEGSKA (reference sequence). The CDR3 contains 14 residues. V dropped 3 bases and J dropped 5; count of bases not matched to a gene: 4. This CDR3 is CSASTSGRADEQYF. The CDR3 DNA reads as TGCAGTGCTAGTACTAGCGGGAGGGCCGACGAGCAGTACTTC.

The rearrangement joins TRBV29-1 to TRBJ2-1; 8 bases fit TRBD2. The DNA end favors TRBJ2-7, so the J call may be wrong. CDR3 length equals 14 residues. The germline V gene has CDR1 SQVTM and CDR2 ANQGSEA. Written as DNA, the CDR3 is TGCAGCACTATACGGGGGGGCGGCTACAATGAGCAGTACTTC. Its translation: CSTIRGGGYNEQYF.

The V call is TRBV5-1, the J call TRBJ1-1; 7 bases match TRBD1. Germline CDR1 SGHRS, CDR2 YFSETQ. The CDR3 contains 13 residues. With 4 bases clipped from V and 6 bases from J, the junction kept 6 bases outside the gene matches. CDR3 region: CASSLQGRAEAFF. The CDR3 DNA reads TGCGCCAGCAGCCTACAGGGGCGGGCTGAAGCTTTCTTT.

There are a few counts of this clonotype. CDR3 DNA: TGTGCCAGCAGCGAGACTTCTCTGGGGTCCCCCGGGGGCTACACCTTC. Amino acid sequence: CASSETSLGSPGGYTF. The genes are TRBV9 and TRBJ1-2; D is ambiguous. Trimming shortened V by 3 bases and J by 8 bases, and 23 bases separated the two germline ends. CDR1 and CDR2 from the germline V gene are SGDLS and YYNGEE. This CDR3 has 16 residues.

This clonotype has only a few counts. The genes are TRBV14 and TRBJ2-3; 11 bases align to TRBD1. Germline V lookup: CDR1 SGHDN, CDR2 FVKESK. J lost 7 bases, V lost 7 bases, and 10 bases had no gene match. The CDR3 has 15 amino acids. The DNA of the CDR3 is TGTGCCAGCACCCCTGGGACAGGGGGACCTAATACGCAGTATTTT. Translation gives CASTPGTGGPNTQYF.

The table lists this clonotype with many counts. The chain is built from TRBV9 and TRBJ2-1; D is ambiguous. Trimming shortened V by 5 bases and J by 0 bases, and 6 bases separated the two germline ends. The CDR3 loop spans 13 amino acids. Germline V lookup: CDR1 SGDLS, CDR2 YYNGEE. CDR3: CASSGSSYNEQFF. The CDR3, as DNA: TGTGCCAGCAGTGGAAGCTCCTACAATGAGCAGTTCTTC.

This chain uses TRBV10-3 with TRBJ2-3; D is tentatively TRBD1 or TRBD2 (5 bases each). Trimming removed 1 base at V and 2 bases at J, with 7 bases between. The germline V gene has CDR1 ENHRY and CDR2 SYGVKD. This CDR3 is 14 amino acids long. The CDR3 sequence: CAISEYGTTDTQYF. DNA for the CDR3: TGTGCCATCAGTGAGTACGGGACCACAGATACGCAGTATTTT.

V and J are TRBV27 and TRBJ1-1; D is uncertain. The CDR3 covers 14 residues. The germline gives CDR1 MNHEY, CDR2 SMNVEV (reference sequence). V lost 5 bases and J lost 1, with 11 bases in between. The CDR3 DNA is TGTGCCAGCAGTCTGACGTCAGGGAACACTGAAGCTTTCTTT. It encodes CASSLTSGNTEAFF.

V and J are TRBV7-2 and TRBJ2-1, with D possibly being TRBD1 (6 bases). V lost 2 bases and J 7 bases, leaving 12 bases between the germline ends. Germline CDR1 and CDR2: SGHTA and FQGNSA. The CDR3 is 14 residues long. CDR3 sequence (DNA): TGTGCCAGCAGCTTATTTGGACAGTTTAATGAGCAGTTCTTC. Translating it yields CASSLFGQFNEQFF.

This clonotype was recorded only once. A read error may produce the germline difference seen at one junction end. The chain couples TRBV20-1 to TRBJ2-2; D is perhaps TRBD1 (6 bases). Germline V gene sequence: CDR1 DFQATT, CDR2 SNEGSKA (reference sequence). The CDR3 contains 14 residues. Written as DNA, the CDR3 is TGCAGTGCTCGACAGGTCGCGAACACCGGGGAGCGGTTTTTT. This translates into CSARQVANTGERFF.